This TCR beta chain was retrieved from a study of PD-L1 blockade in urothelial cancer. Turning to the study itself: Analyzed time points were 3 weeks (second dose) and 6 weeks after therapy began. Each blood sample yielded a median of 141,255 T cells.

The CDR3 extends over 16 amino acids. Germline assignment: CDR1 SGHRS and CDR2 YFSETQ. With 0 bases clipped from V and 3 bases from J, the junction kept 3 bases outside the gene matches. Time point defined: peripheral blood 6 weeks after treatment start. The data were produced by immunoSEQ multiplex PCR, yet TCRdb's version contains in-frame clones alone and is incomplete. The sample has more than 90,000 clones, 83% seen once. The genes are TRBV5-1 and TRBJ2-3; 11 bases are a match to TRBD2. This sequence originates from a man between 65 and 85 years old with urothelial cancer. Sequences were derived from PBMCs, sampled around atezolizumab (anti-PD-L1) treatment. The DNA of the CDR3 is TGCGCCAGCAGCTTGGTAGCGGGGGGGCAAACAGATACGCAGTATTTT. It encodes CASSLVAGGQTDTQYF.